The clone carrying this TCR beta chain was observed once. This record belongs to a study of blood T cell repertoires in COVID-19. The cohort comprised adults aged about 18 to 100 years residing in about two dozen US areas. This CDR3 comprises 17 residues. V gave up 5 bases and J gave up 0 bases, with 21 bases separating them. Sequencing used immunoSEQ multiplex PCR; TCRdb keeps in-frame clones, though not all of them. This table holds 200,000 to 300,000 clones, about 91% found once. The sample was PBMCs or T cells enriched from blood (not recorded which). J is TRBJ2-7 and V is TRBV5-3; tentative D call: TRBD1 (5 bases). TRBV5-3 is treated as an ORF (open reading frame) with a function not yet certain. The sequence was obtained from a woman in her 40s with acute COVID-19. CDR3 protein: CARSSVGRRATSYEQYV. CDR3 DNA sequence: TGTGCCAGAAGTTCGGTCGGTCGCAGGGCCACCTCCTACGAGCAGTACGTC.